The present T cell receptor beta chain was sequenced within a study of vaccination effects on CD4 cells after COVID-19. TCRdb's table, derived via immunoSEQ multiplex PCR, lists solely in-frame clones and lacks some. The profile covers roughly 27,000 clones, with under 90% appearing a single time and under 1.5% taken by the ten largest. The germline CDR1 and CDR2 sequences are KGHSH and LQKENI. The ends lost 3 bases at V and 4 bases at J; junction bases unmatched: 14. The CDR3 totals 19 residues. Antigen-specific CD4+ T cells were first expanded with viral peptide pools by the ViraFEST assay and only then sequenced. Following a roughly eleven-day culture, CD4+ T cells were purified. Two doses of either BNT162b2 or mRNA-1273 were given to each participant. With respect to this clone: Antigen: not known.

Sequencing was performed on CD4+ T cells from PBMCs cultured with HCoV-NL63 spike peptides, taken after COVID-19 vaccination. This clonotype was sampled from a human donor who received a COVID-19 vaccine. Some clones in this sample may be carry-over from other donors' samples. This chain connects TRBV18 to TRBJ2-7, with 14 bases fitting TRBD2. For the CDR3, the DNA is TGTGCCAGCTCACCCGCCGGGACTAGCGGGGGTCTTGATTTTTACGAGCAGTACGTC. Translating it yields CASSPAGTSGGLDFYEQYV.